A selection of T cell receptor beta chains follows, all from one sample in a study of T-cell memory formation after mild COVID-19. TCRdb re-called the 5' RACE reads with MiXCR, one entry per CDR3 protein. The repertoire consists of 340,000 or so distinct CDR3 sequences, with approximately 12% occurring once and the leading ten covering 20% to 25%. The sample consisted of PBMCs or a T cell subset sorted from them (not recorded which). These receptors were obtained from a man between 18 and 35 years old who had mild COVID-19 (a few samples of this study predate the infection). Cell type and time point are not known. The CDR3 runs from the conserved cysteine through the conserved F or W. The order of the fields is J gene, clone size, V gene, CDR3 protein. Only part of the rows carry a size: once, few, many, or a class if the clone is expanded.

j_gene: TRBJ2-2; abundance: -; v_gene: TRBV7-3; CDR3aa: CASSPVGGTGELFF
j_gene: TRBJ2-1; abundance: -; v_gene: TRBV7-9; CDR3aa: CASSLQVGEQFF
j_gene: TRBJ1-6; abundance: few; v_gene: TRBV28; CDR3aa: CASSPGSSNLALHF
j_gene: TRBJ2-2; abundance: few; v_gene: TRBV24-1; CDR3aa: CATSDPPATSAGELFF
j_gene: TRBJ2-7; abundance: -; v_gene: TRBV6-2/TRBV6-3; CDR3aa: CASSYMVEQYF
j_gene: TRBJ1-5; abundance: few; v_gene: TRBV7-2; CDR3aa: CASSRAPGGNQPQHF
j_gene: TRBJ1-1; abundance: -; v_gene: TRBV5-5; CDR3aa: CATQQGANTEAFF
j_gene: TRBJ2-1; abundance: -; v_gene: TRBV7-3; CDR3aa: CASSLRARGGSSYNEQFF
j_gene: TRBJ2-3; abundance: -; v_gene: TRBV6-5; CDR3aa: CASSRDRELYTQYF
j_gene: TRBJ2-7; abundance: -; v_gene: TRBV20-1; CDR3aa: CSARWSTYEQYF
j_gene: TRBJ1-1; abundance: -; v_gene: TRBV19; CDR3aa: CASSSQRRAFF
j_gene: TRBJ1-6; abundance: few; v_gene: TRBV9; CDR3aa: CASTDGDFRGSPLHF
j_gene: TRBJ2-5; abundance: -; v_gene: TRBV10-2; CDR3aa: CASTKQETQYF
j_gene: TRBJ2-3; abundance: few; v_gene: TRBV5-6; CDR3aa: CASSDRGGYTQYF
j_gene: TRBJ2-7; abundance: -; v_gene: TRBV2; CDR3aa: CASRLLKAGVSEQYF
j_gene: TRBJ2-5; abundance: -; v_gene: TRBV20-1; CDR3aa: CSASELREETQYF
j_gene: TRBJ2-3; abundance: few; v_gene: TRBV6-5; CDR3aa: CASSFTGEVGTPTDTQYF
j_gene: TRBJ1-2; abundance: few; v_gene: TRBV9; CDR3aa: CASSPREGSKGGYTF
j_gene: TRBJ2-7; abundance: -; v_gene: TRBV6-2/TRBV6-3; CDR3aa: CASSYDAYEQYF
j_gene: TRBJ2-2; abundance: many; v_gene: TRBV5-1; CDR3aa: CASSLRNDGELFF
j_gene: TRBJ1-5; abundance: few; v_gene: TRBV30; CDR3aa: CAWSESEVQHF
j_gene: TRBJ2-2; abundance: -; v_gene: TRBV4-3; CDR3aa: CASSTGSWDGELFF
j_gene: TRBJ2-3; abundance: -; v_gene: TRBV7-2; CDR3aa: CASSLKSSGGFIKVTDTQYF
j_gene: TRBJ2-3; abundance: -; v_gene: TRBV9; CDR3aa: CASSATGATQYF
j_gene: TRBJ1-1; abundance: -; v_gene: TRBV7-3; CDR3aa: CASRKSLNTEAFF
j_gene: TRBJ2-2; abundance: few; v_gene: TRBV4-3; CDR3aa: CASSFNPGLVGTGELFF
j_gene: TRBJ2-1; abundance: -; v_gene: TRBV2; CDR3aa: CASSEWGPAGAYYNEQFF
j_gene: TRBJ1-1; abundance: few; v_gene: TRBV7-2; CDR3aa: CASSFRRAGGIMNTEAFF
j_gene: TRBJ2-7; abundance: -; v_gene: TRBV12-3/TRBV12-4; CDR3aa: CASSKVHEQYF
j_gene: TRBJ1-1; abundance: -; v_gene: TRBV5-1; CDR3aa: CASSSGTGGGTEAFF
j_gene: TRBJ1-1; abundance: many; v_gene: TRBV7-9; CDR3aa: CASSFSDTEAFF
j_gene: TRBJ1-1; abundance: few; v_gene: TRBV7-9; CDR3aa: CASSLRGRGAFF
j_gene: TRBJ2-5; abundance: few; v_gene: TRBV9; CDR3aa: CASSAGRLGRGAFLQETQYF
j_gene: TRBJ2-7; abundance: few; v_gene: TRBV5-5; CDR3aa: CASSLTTGGYEQYF
j_gene: TRBJ2-5; abundance: -; v_gene: TRBV11-2; CDR3aa: CASRRKIGGLAGGPFQETQYF
j_gene: TRBJ2-3; abundance: many; v_gene: TRBV7-2; CDR3aa: CASSLNSGGDTQYF
j_gene: TRBJ2-1; abundance: -; v_gene: TRBV5-4; CDR3aa: CASGTGYNEQFF
j_gene: TRBJ1-5; abundance: few; v_gene: TRBV29-1; CDR3aa: CSVSPGPGGTQPQHF
j_gene: TRBJ2-1; abundance: -; v_gene: TRBV3-1; CDR3aa: CASSRIQRSYNEQFF
j_gene: TRBJ1-4; abundance: few; v_gene: TRBV2; CDR3aa: CASSQRPAPEKLFF
j_gene: TRBJ1-2; abundance: few; v_gene: TRBV25-1; CDR3aa: CASSQYLDSYGYTF
j_gene: TRBJ2-5; abundance: -; v_gene: TRBV7-2; CDR3aa: CASSLEGGNQETQYF
j_gene: TRBJ1-6; abundance: -; v_gene: TRBV6-5; CDR3aa: CASSYSNGARGSPLHF
j_gene: TRBJ2-1; abundance: -; v_gene: TRBV12-3/TRBV12-4; CDR3aa: CASSTLNEQFF
j_gene: TRBJ2-2; abundance: -; v_gene: TRBV6-2/TRBV6-3; CDR3aa: CASSYEPAGVGTGELFF
j_gene: TRBJ2-5; abundance: -; v_gene: TRBV12-3/TRBV12-4; CDR3aa: CASSFSPAGGQETQYF
j_gene: TRBJ2-1; abundance: -; v_gene: TRBV9; CDR3aa: CASSTRDRGTRKLF
j_gene: TRBJ1-5; abundance: many; v_gene: TRBV4-2; CDR3aa: CASSQVAGQPQHF
j_gene: TRBJ2-7; abundance: few; v_gene: TRBV7-2; CDR3aa: CASSFLTAGRGEQYF
j_gene: TRBJ1-1; abundance: -; v_gene: TRBV19; CDR3aa: CASSIGTGVITEAFF
j_gene: TRBJ1-1; abundance: few; v_gene: TRBV6-5; CDR3aa: CASSYTMYRVGGKAFF
j_gene: TRBJ2-5; abundance: many; v_gene: TRBV5-1; CDR3aa: CASSLEGGTQYF
j_gene: TRBJ2-5; abundance: -; v_gene: TRBV4-1; CDR3aa: CASTPRAGFRETQYF
j_gene: TRBJ1-6; abundance: -; v_gene: TRBV12-3/TRBV12-4; CDR3aa: CASSLIGDDNSPLHF